This T cell receptor (beta chain) comes out of a study of Graves' ophthalmopathy and Graves' hyperthyroidism. This CDR3 has 13 residues. Germline V gives CDR1 SEHNR, CDR2 FQNEAQ (reference sequence). Researchers classed hyperthyroidism as stable given no ophthalmopathy within 18 months of follow-up. The authors enrolled newly diagnosed hyperthyroidism patients aged 18 to 65 with under 2 months' duration. Investigators amplified TCR beta CDR3 regions from RNA transcripts. First-round RT-PCR relied on HTBI primers, and a second-round multiplex PCR came next. TCRdb reprocessed the multiplex PCR reads via MiXCR and lists one record per CDR3 protein. The sample carries some 25,000 distinct CDR3 sequences, almost 50% recorded once. Whole-study findings and limits: From stable hyperthyroidism, ophthalmopathy was separated by a 13-signature model with just under 90% sensitivity and around 80% specificity.

Comments on this clonotype: The antigen is unknown. A read error may produce the germline difference seen at one junction end.

Sequenced material: peripheral blood. The chain employs TRBV7-9 and TRBJ1-1; possible D gene TRBD1, 5 bases. The source is an adult woman with stable Graves' hyperthyroidism. The DNA of the CDR3 is TGTGCCACCAGCCTCCAGGGAAACACTGAAGCTTTCTTT. Its translation: CATSLQGNTEAFF.